This TCR beta chain was found in a study of OX40 agonist ivuxolimab in advanced cancers. Study at large: It was ivuxolimab, an agonistic anti-OX40 (CD134) antibody, that patients were treated with. Study conclusions and caveats: What antigens the expanded peripheral T cells recognized was never established.

Produced via immunoSEQ multiplex PCR; TCRdb's table is partial and in-frame only. The sample has around 20,000 clones, just over 70% seen once. A note on this clone: The antigen remains undetermined.

The TCR comes from an adult with an advanced solid tumor such as melanoma, head and neck, liver or kidney cancer. The source was CD4+ or CD8+ T cells sorted from blood, collected in a trial of the OX40 agonist ivuxolimab.

Written as DNA, the CDR3 is TGTGCCAGCAGGGGTGGGGCCAAGTGTAATGAGCAGTTCTTC. Translated, it gives CASRGGAKCNEQFF. V and J are TRBV21-1 and TRBJ2-1; TRBD1, the D gene given by the table, was not confirmed from the DNA. TRBV21-1 counts as a pseudogene. The CDR3 is 14 amino acids.